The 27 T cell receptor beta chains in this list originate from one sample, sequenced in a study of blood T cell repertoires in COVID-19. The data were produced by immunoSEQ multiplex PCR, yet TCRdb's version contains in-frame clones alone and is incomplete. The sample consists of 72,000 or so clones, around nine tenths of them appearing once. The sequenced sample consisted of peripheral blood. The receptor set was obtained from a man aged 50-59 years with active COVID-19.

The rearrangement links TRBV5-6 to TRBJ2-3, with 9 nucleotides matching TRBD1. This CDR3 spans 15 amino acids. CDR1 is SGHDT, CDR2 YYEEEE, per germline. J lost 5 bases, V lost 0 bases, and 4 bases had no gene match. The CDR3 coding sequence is TGTGCCAGCAGCTTGGACCGGGACAGGGAAGATACGCAGTATTTT. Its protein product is CASSLDRDREDTQYF.

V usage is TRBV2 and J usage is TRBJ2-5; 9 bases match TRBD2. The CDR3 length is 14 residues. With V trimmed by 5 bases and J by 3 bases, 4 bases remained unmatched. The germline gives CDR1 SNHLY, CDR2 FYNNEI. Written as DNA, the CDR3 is TGTGCCAGCAGTTATAGCGGGAGAGAAGAGACCCAGTACTTC. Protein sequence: CASSYSGREETQYF.

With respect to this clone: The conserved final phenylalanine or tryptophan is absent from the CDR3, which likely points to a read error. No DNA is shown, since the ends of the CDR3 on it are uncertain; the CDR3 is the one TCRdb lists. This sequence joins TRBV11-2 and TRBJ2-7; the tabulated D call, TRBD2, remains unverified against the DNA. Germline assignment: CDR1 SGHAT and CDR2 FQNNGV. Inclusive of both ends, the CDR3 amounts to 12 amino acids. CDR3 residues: CASSLAGTSPRY.

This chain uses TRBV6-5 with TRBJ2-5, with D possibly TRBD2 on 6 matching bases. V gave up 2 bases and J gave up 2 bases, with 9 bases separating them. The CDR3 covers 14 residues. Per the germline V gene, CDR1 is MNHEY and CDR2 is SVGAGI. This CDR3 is CASSYRRGQETQYF. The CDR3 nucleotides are TGTGCCAGCAGTTACAGGAGGGGTCAAGAGACCCAGTACTTC.

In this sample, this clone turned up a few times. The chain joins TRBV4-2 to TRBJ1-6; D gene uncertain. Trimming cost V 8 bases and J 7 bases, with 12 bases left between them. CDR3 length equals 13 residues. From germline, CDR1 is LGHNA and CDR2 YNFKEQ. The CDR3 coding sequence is TGTGCCAGCCGAACGGACTACAATTCACCCCTCCACTTT. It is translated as CASRTDYNSPLHF.

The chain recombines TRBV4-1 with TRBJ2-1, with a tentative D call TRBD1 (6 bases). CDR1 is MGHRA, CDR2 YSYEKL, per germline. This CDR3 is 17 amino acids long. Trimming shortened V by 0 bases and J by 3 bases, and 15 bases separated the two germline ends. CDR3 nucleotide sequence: TGCGCCAGCAGCCAAGAATTCCCGGACAGACTCTACAATGAGCAGTTCTTC. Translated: CASSQEFPDRLYNEQFF.

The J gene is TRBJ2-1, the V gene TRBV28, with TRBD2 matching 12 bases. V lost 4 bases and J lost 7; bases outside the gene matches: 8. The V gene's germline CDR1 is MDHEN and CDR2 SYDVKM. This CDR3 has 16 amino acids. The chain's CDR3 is CASSSPTSGGGNEQFF. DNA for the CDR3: TGTGCCAGCAGTTCCCCGACTAGCGGGGGAGGGAATGAGCAGTTCTTC.

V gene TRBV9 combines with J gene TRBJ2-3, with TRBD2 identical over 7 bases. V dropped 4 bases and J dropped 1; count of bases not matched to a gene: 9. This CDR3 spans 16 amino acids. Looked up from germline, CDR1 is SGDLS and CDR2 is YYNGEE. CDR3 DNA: TGTGCCAGCAGCCTAGGGGAGGGAGGGGGCACAGATACGCAGTATTTT. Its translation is CASSLGEGGGTDTQYF. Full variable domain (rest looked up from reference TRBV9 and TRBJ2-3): DSGVTQTPKHLITATGQRVTLRCSPRSGDLSVYWYQQSLDQGLQFLIQYYNGEERAKGNILERFSAQQFPDLHSELNLSSLELGDSALYFCASSLGEGGGTDTQYFGPGTRLTVL.

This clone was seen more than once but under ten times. The CDR3 nucleotides read TGTGCCAGCAGTTTGAGAAGTCAGCCCCAGCATTTT. This translates into CASSLRSQPQHF. This chain links TRBV28 with TRBJ1-5; D gene ambiguous. Deletions cut 3 bases from V and 6 bases from J, with 6 bases between. Germline-derived CDR1 and CDR2 are MDHEN and SYDVKM. The CDR3 contains 12 residues.

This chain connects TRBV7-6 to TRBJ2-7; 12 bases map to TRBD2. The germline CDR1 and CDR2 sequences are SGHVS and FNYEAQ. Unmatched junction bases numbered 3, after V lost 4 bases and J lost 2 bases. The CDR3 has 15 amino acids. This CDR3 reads CASSSLAGGTYEQYF. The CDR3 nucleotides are TGTGCCAGCAGCTCCCTAGCGGGAGGGACCTACGAGCAGTACTTC.

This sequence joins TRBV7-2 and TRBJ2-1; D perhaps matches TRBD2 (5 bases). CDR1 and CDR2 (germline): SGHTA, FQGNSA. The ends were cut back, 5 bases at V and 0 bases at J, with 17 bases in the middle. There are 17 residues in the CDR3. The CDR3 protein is CASSPRGALSSYNEQFF. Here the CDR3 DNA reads TGTGCCAGCAGCCCCCGGGGTGCGCTGAGCTCCTACAATGAGCAGTTCTTC.

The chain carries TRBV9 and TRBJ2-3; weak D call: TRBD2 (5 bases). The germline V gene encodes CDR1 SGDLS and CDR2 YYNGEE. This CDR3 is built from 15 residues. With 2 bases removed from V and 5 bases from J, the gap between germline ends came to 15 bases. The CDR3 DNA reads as TGTGCCAGCAGCGTGGGGTTTAATGGACTAGATACGCAGTATTTT. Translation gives CASSVGFNGLDTQYF.

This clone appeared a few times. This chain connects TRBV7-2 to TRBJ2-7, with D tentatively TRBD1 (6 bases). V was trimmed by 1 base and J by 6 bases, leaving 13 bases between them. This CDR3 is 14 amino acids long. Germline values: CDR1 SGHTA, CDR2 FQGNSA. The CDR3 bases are TGTGCCAGCAGCTTAGACAGGGAAGGTTCCGAGCAGTACTTC. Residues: CASSLDREGSEQYF.

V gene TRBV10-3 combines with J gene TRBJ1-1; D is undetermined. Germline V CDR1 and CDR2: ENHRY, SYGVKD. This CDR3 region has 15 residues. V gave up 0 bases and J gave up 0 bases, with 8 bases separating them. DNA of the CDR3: TGTGCCATCAGTGAGTCTCAGAATCTGAACACTGAAGCTTTCTTT. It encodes CAISESQNLNTEAFF.

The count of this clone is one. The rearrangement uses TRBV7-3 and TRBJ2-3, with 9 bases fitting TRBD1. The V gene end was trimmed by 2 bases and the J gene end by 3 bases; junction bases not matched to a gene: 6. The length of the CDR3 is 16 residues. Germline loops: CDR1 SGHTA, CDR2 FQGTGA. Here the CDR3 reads CASSLAGQGQTDTQYF. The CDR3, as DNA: TGTGCCAGCAGCTTAGCGGGACAGGGACAGACAGATACGCAGTATTTT. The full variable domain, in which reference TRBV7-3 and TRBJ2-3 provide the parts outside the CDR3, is GAGVSQTPSNKVTEKGKYVELRCDPISGHTALYWYRQSLGQGPEFLIYFQGTGAADDSGLPNDRFFAVRPEGSVSTLKIQRTERGDSAVYLCASSLAGQGQTDTQYFGPGTRLTVL.

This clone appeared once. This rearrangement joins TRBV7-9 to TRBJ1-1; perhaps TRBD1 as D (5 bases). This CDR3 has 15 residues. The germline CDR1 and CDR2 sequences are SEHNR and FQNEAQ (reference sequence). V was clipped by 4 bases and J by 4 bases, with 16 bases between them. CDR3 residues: CASSSRLGLITEAFF. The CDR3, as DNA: TGTGCCAGCAGCTCACGTTTGGGACTGATCACTGAAGCTTTCTTT.

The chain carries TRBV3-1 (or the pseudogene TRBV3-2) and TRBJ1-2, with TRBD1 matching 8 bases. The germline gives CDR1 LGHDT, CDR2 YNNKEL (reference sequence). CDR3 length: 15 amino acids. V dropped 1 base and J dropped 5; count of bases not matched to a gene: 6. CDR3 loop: CASSQGAGGGYGYTF. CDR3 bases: TGTGCCAGCAGCCAAGGCGCAGGGGGCGGATATGGCTACACCTTC.

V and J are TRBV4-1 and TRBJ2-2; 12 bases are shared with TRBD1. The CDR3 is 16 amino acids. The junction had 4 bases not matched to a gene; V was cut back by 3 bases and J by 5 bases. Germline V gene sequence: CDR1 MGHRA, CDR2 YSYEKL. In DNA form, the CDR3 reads TGCGCCAGCAGCCAGGGACAGGGGGCCAGGACCGGGGAGCTGTTTTTT. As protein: CASSQGQGARTGELFF.

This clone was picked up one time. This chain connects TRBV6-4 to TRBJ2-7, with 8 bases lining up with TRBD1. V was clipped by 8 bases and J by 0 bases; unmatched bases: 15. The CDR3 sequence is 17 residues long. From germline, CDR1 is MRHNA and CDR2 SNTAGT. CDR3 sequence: CASVNYWDRSSSYEQYF. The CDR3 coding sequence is TGTGCCAGCGTCAATTATTGGGACAGGTCAAGCTCCTACGAGCAGTACTTC.

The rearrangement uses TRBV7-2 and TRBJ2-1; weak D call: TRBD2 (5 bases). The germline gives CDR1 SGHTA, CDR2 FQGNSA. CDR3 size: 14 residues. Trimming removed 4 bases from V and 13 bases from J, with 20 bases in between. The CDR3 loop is CASSWTRLRSTQFF. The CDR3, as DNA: TGTGCCAGCAGCTGGACTCGCCTCAGGTCGACCCAGTTCTTC.

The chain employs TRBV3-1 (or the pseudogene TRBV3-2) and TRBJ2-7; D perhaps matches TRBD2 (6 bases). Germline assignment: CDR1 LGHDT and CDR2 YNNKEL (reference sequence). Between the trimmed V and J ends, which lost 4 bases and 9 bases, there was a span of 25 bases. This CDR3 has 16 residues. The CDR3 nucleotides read TGTGCCAGCAGCCTCTCAAGGCGGGACCCCGTTCGGGGGCAGTACTTC. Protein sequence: CASSLSRRDPVRGQYF.

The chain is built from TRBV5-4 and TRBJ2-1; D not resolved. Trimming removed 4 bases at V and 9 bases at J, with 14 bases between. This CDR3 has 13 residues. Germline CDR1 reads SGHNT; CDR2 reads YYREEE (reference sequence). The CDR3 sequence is CASSPRPGGEQFF. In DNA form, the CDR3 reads TGTGCCAGCAGCCCTCGACCCGGCGGTGAGCAGTTCTTC. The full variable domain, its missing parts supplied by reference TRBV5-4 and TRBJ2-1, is ETGVTQSPTHLIKTRGQQVTLRCSSQSGHNTVSWYQQALGQGPQFIFQYYREEENGRGNFPPRFSGLQFPNYSSELNVNALELDDSALYLCASSPRPGGEQFFGPGTRLTVL.

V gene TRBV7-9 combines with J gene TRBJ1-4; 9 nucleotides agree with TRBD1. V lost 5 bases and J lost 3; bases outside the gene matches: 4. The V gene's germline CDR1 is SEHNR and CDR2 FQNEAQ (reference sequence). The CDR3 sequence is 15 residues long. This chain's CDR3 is CASSIRDRANEKLFF. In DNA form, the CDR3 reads TGTGCCAGCAGCATACGGGACAGGGCTAATGAAAAACTGTTTTTT.

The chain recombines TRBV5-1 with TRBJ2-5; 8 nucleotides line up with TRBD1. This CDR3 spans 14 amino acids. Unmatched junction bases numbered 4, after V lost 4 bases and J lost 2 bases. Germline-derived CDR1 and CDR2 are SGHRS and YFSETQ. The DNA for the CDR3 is TGCGCCAGCAGCCAAGGGACAGGTCAAGAGACCCAGTACTTC. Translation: CASSQGTGQETQYF. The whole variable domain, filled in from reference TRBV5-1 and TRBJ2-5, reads KAGVTQTPRYLIKTRGQQVTLSCSPISGHRSVSWYQQTPGQGLQFLFEYFSETQRNKGNFPGRFSGRQFSNSRSEMNVSTLELGDSALYLCASSQGTGQETQYFGPGTRLLVL.

Here the CDR3 reads CASRRGTSGMETQYF. In nucleotides, the CDR3 is TGTGCCAGCAGACGCGGGACTAGCGGGATGGAGACCCAGTACTTC. The rearrangement links TRBV4-2 to TRBJ2-5; 13 bases fit TRBD2. CDR3 length: 15 residues. Trimming took 6 bases from V and 5 from J; bases not matched to a gene: 6. Germline CDR1 LGHNA, CDR2 YNFKEQ.

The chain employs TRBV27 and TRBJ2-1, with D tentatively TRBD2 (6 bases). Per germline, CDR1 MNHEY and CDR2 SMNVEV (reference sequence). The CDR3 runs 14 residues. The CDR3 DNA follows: TGTGCAGACTCGGGGGTCCCACTCCACAATGAGCAGTTCTTC. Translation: CADSGVPLHNEQFF.

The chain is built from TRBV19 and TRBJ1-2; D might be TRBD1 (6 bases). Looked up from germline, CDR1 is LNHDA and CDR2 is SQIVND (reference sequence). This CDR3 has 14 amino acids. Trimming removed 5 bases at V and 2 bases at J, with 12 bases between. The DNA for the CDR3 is TGTGCCAGTAGTTCGGGACATTGGAACTATGGCTACACCTTC. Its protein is CASSSGHWNYGYTF.